The clone carrying this T cell receptor (beta chain) was seen only once. Its antigen is as yet unknown. This CDR3 fails to terminate in the conserved phenylalanine or tryptophan, so it likely reflects a read error. The DNA is omitted, as the CDR3 cannot be located on it reliably, and the CDR3 follows TCRdb's listing. This entry is derived from a study of human thymus T cells. General study results and limits: Related research described strongly overlapping thymic repertoires in unrelated people. Both thymic and peripheral blood repertoires showed apparently biased V and J usage.

Germline-derived CDR1 and CDR2 are SGHRS and YFSETQ. From its first to its last residue, the CDR3 has 11 amino acids. The assay was immunoSEQ multiplex PCR, and TCRdb's table has in-frame clones only and misses some. The sample contains 120,000 or so clones, 90% to 95% of which appear only once. Thymic material originated from resections removed in the course of corrective heart surgery. Healthy Finnish infants undergoing corrective surgery for congenital heart defects were used as donors. Sequenced material: thymus tissue. The clonotype was recovered from a boy in the first two years of life with a congenital heart defect but otherwise immunologically healthy. The rearrangement joins TRBV5-1 to TRBJ1-1. CDR3 loop: CASSLRLRGPP.